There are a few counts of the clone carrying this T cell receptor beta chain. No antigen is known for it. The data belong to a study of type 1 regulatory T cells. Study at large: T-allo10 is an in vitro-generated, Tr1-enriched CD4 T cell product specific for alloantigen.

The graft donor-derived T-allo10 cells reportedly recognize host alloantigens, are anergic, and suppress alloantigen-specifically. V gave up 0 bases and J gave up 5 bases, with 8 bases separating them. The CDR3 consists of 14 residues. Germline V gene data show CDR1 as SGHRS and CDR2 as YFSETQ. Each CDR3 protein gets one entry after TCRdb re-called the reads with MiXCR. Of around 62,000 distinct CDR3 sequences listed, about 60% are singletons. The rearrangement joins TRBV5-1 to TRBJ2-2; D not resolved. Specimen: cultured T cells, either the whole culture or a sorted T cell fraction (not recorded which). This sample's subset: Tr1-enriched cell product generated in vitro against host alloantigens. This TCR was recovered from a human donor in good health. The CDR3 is CASSLALGTGELFF. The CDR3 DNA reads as TGCGCCAGCAGCTTGGCCCTCGGGACCGGGGAGCTGTTTTTT.